The 25 T cell receptor beta chains below come from one sample, sequenced in a study of cytomegalovirus exposure and HLA in healthy donors. Use of 60 Vbeta and 13 Jbeta primers characterized the PCR. Here immunoSEQ multiplex PCR was the method, and the copy in TCRdb shows in-frame clones only, minus some. The data show hundreds of thousands of clones, with roughly 70% seen just once and about 3% held by the top ten. Sequencing was done on a sample of PBMCs. Receptors originate from a man aged 35 to 55 in good health and CMV-seropositive.

This clone was counted between two and nine times. V and J are TRBV6-5 and TRBJ2-1, with 7 bases matching TRBD1. Germline V gene sequence: CDR1 MNHEY, CDR2 SVGAGI. This CDR3 region has 15 residues. V shed 6 bases and J 10 bases; nucleotides not matched to a gene: 15. CDR3 nucleotides: TGTGCCAGCAGCCCTATTGCCAGGGGGATTGGGGAGCAGTTCTTC. Amino acid sequence: CASSPIARGIGEQFF.

V usage is TRBV5-6 and J usage is TRBJ2-1; 7 bases are a match to TRBD2. Germline assignment: CDR1 SGHDT and CDR2 YYEEEE. This CDR3 region has 13 residues. After removal of 4 bases from V and 3 bases from J, the junction contained 1 base not matched to a gene. DNA of the CDR3: TGTGCCAGCAGCAGGGACTACTACAATGAGCAGTTCTTC. It specifies CASSRDYYNEQFF.

V usage is TRBV15 and J usage is TRBJ1-2; TRBD1 agrees at 8 bases. This CDR3 spans 17 amino acids. Per the germline V gene, CDR1 is LNHNV and CDR2 is YYDKDF (reference sequence). V shed 0 bases and J 4 bases; nucleotides not matched to a gene: 10. The CDR3 coding sequence is TGTGCCACCAGCAGAGATCCCGCGACAGGGGAGGGCTATGGCTACACCTTC. This encodes CATSRDPATGEGYGYTF.

V and J are TRBV5-1 and TRBJ2-3; 11 bases line up with TRBD2. The J segment lost 2 bases and the V segment lost 6 bases, leaving 8 bases of the junction unmatched. This CDR3 has 16 residues. CDR1 and CDR2 from the germline V gene are SGHRS and YFSETQ. The DNA for the CDR3 is TGCGCCAGCAACCCCGCTAGCGGGGGGATCACAGATACGCAGTATTTT. This codes for CASNPASGGITDTQYF.

The rearrangement links TRBV5-1 to TRBJ2-4; possible D gene TRBD1, 6 bases. The V end lost 7 bases, the J end lost 3 bases, and 20 bases lay between the germline ends. This CDR3 region has 16 residues. Germline V gene data show CDR1 as SGHRS and CDR2 as YFSETQ. The CDR3 DNA follows: TGCGCCAGCGCGGCCGAGGGGGAGACAGGCAAAAACATTCAGTACTTC. Residues: CASAAEGETGKNIQYF. Complete variable domain (other parts from reference TRBV5-1 and TRBJ2-4): KAGVTQTPRYLIKTRGQQVTLSCSPISGHRSVSWYQQTPGQGLQFLFEYFSETQRNKGNFPGRFSGRQFSNSRSEMNVSTLELGDSALYLCASAAEGETGKNIQYFGAGTRLSVL.

This chain links TRBV19 with TRBJ1-1, with TRBD1 matching 7 bases. This CDR3 has 12 amino acids. Germline CDR1 and CDR2: LNHDA and SQIVND (reference sequence). The V segment lost 6 bases and the J segment 4 bases; nucleotides outside the gene matches: 2. The CDR3 nucleotides are TGTGCCAGTAGGCCAGGGGGCACTGAAGCTTTCTTT. Encoded protein: CASRPGGTEAFF.

The V and J genes are TRBV27 and TRBJ1-2; TRBD1 is a possible D gene (5 bases). The CDR3 loop spans 17 amino acids. CDR1 and CDR2 from the germline V gene are MNHEY and SMNVEV (reference sequence). V lost 5 bases and J 4 bases, leaving 23 bases between the germline ends. Here the CDR3 reads CASSPQLGRGGSYGYTF. CDR3 nucleotide sequence: TGTGCCAGCAGTCCCCAACTGGGGAGGGGAGGGAGCTATGGCTACACCTTC.

This clone was counted between two and nine times. The V call is TRBV5-1, the J call TRBJ1-6; TRBD1 matches at 10 bases. The CDR3 runs to 16 residues. Germline lookup yields CDR1 SGHRS and CDR2 YFSETQ. With 0 bases clipped from V and 8 bases from J, the junction kept 5 bases outside the gene matches. Written as DNA, the CDR3 is TGCGCCAGCAGCTTGGGAGCGGGGACAGGGGATTCACCCCTCCACTTT. It translates to CASSLGAGTGDSPLHF.

The genes are TRBV9 and TRBJ2-2; D not resolved. CDR3 length: 14 residues. Trimming left V 3 bases short and J 0 bases short, with 6 bases between. Per germline, CDR1 SGDLS and CDR2 YYNGEE. CDR3 coding DNA: TGTGCCAGCAGCGGGGCAGCGAACACCGGGGAGCTGTTTTTT. It codes for CASSGAANTGELFF.

The J gene is TRBJ2-5, the V gene TRBV6-6; TRBD1 might be the D (5 bases). Trimming removed 2 bases from V and 4 bases from J, with 17 bases in between. The germline V gene encodes CDR1 MNHNY and CDR2 SVGAGI (reference sequence). The CDR3 is 16 amino acids. The CDR3: CASSYQGLGKRETQYF. The CDR3 DNA follows: TGTGCCAGCAGTTACCAGGGCTTAGGGAAAAGAGAGACCCAGTACTTC.

This clone was observed a few times. The chain links TRBV9 to TRBJ1-1; 7 nucleotides match TRBD1. The J segment lost 5 bases and the V segment lost 2 bases, leaving 3 bases of the junction unmatched. This CDR3 region has 13 residues. The germline V gene has CDR1 SGDLS and CDR2 YYNGEE. The CDR3 sequence is CASSVTGVTEAFF. CDR3 bases: TGTGCCAGCAGCGTTACAGGGGTGACTGAAGCTTTCTTT.

The chain couples TRBV5-1 to TRBJ1-2, with a tentative D call TRBD1 (6 bases). Looked up from germline, CDR1 is SGHRS and CDR2 is YFSETQ. V was clipped by 3 bases and J by 0 bases, with 12 bases between them. CDR3 length: 15 residues. CDR3 coding DNA: TGCGCCAGCAGCTCAACAGGGTTAGCTAACTATGGCTACACCTTC. Protein product: CASSSTGLANYGYTF.

The chain is built from TRBV6-1 and TRBJ2-2; possible D gene TRBD2, 6 bases. Germline-derived CDR1 and CDR2 are MNHNS and SASEGT. V dropped 5 bases and J dropped 3 bases, with 13 bases sitting between them. CDR3 size: 15 residues. The CDR3 loop reads CASSRGSTDTGELFF. For the CDR3, the DNA is TGTGCCAGCAGTCGGGGGAGTACGGACACCGGGGAGCTGTTTTTT.

The chain combines TRBV6-5 with TRBJ1-2; D remains unclear. Germline V gene data show CDR1 as MNHEY and CDR2 as SVGAGI. Deletions cut 0 bases from V and 2 bases from J, with 7 bases between. The CDR3 is made up of 14 amino acids. The CDR3 coding sequence is TGTGCCAGCAGTTACTCCCCGGTGAACTATGGCTACACCTTC. It yields the protein CASSYSPVNYGYTF.

V usage is TRBV25-1 and J usage is TRBJ2-5, with D possibly TRBD1 on 5 matching bases. Germline CDR1 is MGHDK and CDR2 is SYGVNS. V lost 2 bases to trimming and J lost 1 base, with 5 bases between them. This CDR3 has 13 amino acids. Here the CDR3 DNA reads TGTGCCAGCAGTGAAGACAGCCAAGAGACCCAGTACTTC. Protein sequence: CASSEDSQETQYF.

The CDR3 sequence: CASSLVPLAGGRNEQYF. CDR3 in DNA: TGTGCCAGCAGCTTAGTGCCCCTAGCGGGGGGTCGGAACGAGCAGTACTTC. V and J are TRBV7-2 and TRBJ2-7; 11 bases are shared with TRBD2. Germline V gives CDR1 SGHTA, CDR2 FQGNSA. This CDR3 has 17 amino acids. Trimming removed 1 base from V and 5 bases from J; junction bases left unmatched: 10.

V is TRBV5-1 and J is TRBJ1-5; D is possibly TRBD1 (6 bases). Germline loops: CDR1 SGHRS, CDR2 YFSETQ. V lost 0 bases and J 3 bases, leaving 10 bases between the germline ends. CDR3 length: 15 residues. The DNA of the CDR3 is TGCGCCAGCAGCTTGGGGCAGGGGAACAATCAGCCCCAGCATTTT. This sequence encodes CASSLGQGNNQPQHF.

The chain recombines TRBV7-3 with TRBJ1-6; 10 nucleotides agree with TRBD1. J lost 7 bases, V lost 4 bases, and 7 bases had no gene match. This CDR3 has 16 residues. Germline CDR1 and CDR2: SGHTA and FQGTGA. CDR3 sequence (DNA): TGTGCCAGCAGCTCCAGACAGGGGGCTGACAATTCACCCCTCCACTTT. As protein: CASSSRQGADNSPLHF.

V and J are TRBV19 and TRBJ1-2, with a tentative D call TRBD1 (6 bases). The CDR3 sequence is 13 residues long. V was cut by 5 bases and J by 3 bases, with 10 bases left in between. Germline V gene lookup returns CDR1 LNHDA and CDR2 SQIVND (reference sequence). CDR3 protein: CASSRQDYYGYTF. CDR3 DNA: TGTGCCAGTAGTCGACAGGACTACTATGGCTACACCTTC. The variable domain in full, completed from reference TRBV19 and TRBJ1-2, reads DGGITQSPKYLFRKEGQNVTLSCEQNLNHDAMYWYRQDPGQGLRLIYYSQIVNDFQKGDIAEGYSVSREKKESFPLTVTSAQKNPTAFYLCASSRQDYYGYTFGSGTRLTVV.

The V and J genes are TRBV29-1 and TRBJ2-1; 9 bases line up with TRBD1. Germline loops: CDR1 SQVTM, CDR2 ANQGSEA. V lost 7 bases to trimming and J lost 5 bases; unmatched junction nucleotides: 9. This CDR3 is 14 amino acids long. The CDR3 nucleotides are TGCAGCGCCCCCGGGACAGGGTCTGACAATGAGCAGTTCTTC. Translated, it gives CSAPGTGSDNEQFF.

The genes are TRBV6-5 and TRBJ2-4; no reliable D call. The germline gives CDR1 MNHEY, CDR2 SVGAGI. The CDR3 is made up of 14 amino acids. The V end lost 2 bases, the J end lost 2 bases, and 7 bases lay between the germline ends. Here the CDR3 DNA reads TGTGCCAGCAGTTACGACACCACCAAAAACATTCAGTACTTC. Translating gives CASSYDTTKNIQYF.

The chain combines TRBV7-9 with TRBJ1-2; possibly TRBD1 for D (6 bases). The CDR3 sequence is 15 residues long. V lost 1 base and J 0 bases, leaving 9 bases between the germline ends. In germline, CDR1 is SEHNR, CDR2 FQNEAQ (reference sequence). CDR3 bases: TGTGCCAGCAGCTTAGAGACAGGAGCTAACTATGGCTACACCTTC. Translating gives CASSLETGANYGYTF.

The rearrangement uses TRBV6-1 and TRBJ1-1; possibly TRBD1 for D (6 bases). V dropped 6 bases and J dropped 1 base, with 15 bases sitting between them. The length of the CDR3 is 15 residues. Germline V gives CDR1 MNHNS, CDR2 SASEGT. The chain's CDR3 is CASSLFGTSNTEAFF. The CDR3 nucleotides are TGTGCCAGCAGCCTTTTCGGGACATCGAACACTGAAGCTTTCTTT.

CDR3 sequence: CASSVQETQYF. The CDR3 DNA reads TGTGCCAGTAGCGTCCAAGAGACCCAGTACTTC. This chain uses TRBV19 with TRBJ2-5; D remains ambiguous. Trimming removed 6 bases from V and 1 base from J, with 3 bases in between. The germline gives CDR1 LNHDA, CDR2 SQIVND (reference sequence). CDR3 size: 11 residues.

The gene calls are TRBV4-2 and TRBJ1-2; possible D gene TRBD1, 6 bases. Germline V CDR1 and CDR2: LGHNA, YNFKEQ. Trimming took 1 base from V and 1 from J, leaving 7 bases between them. CDR3 size: 14 residues. The CDR3 region has the DNA TGTGCCAGCAGCCAAGCAGGGGATAACTATGGCTACACCTTC. It specifies CASSQAGDNYGYTF.